The present T cell receptor beta chain was sequenced within a study of breast tumors, draining lymph nodes, adjacent tissues (dated by TCRdb to between 2015 and 2016). As for the study more broadly: Breast cancer patients provided tumor, adjacent nontumor tissue and axillary lymph nodes, and the study compared the TCR beta repertoires across these three sources. The study aimed to assess the relationships and possible T-cell exchange between tumor, surrounding tissue and draining lymph node repertoires in human breast cancer. The research as a whole found: Tumors showed preferential V and J gene usage, and their T-cell repertoire diversity fell below that of lymph nodes yet above that of nontumor tissue. The study presented the conclusion that tumor T cells originate in lymph nodes as consistent with a hypothesis, not as something directly demonstrated. In luminal-like breast cancer, tumor and nontumor tissue repertoires resembled each other significantly more than in basal-like breast cancer. The data were judged consistent with most tumor T cells deriving from the lymph node and then expanding within tumor tissue.

The axillary draining lymph nodes of breast cancer patients were the source of the lymph node samples. This clonotype appeared a few times. What this receptor recognizes is not known. Base quality data are lacking; no much larger clone is found one base away. Sequencing was carried out with an Illumina HiSeq 2000. TCR beta chain libraries were generated through multiplex PCR amplification. High-throughput sequencing was used to analyze the amplified TCR beta chain products. The public sequencing data were trimmed at Q25 with fastp and processed into clonotypes with MiXCR by TCRdb, which kept only in-frame beta chains. Rows matching on CDR3 protein sequence are summarized as one entry with the most common DNA and genes. The sample profile shows over 200,000 distinct CDR3 sequences; around 34% of them were found once. The top ten hold approximately 3.7% of the sample. Relative to germline, V is missing 3 bases and J is missing 7 bases, with 14 bases of the junction outside any gene match. From cysteine to phenylalanine, the CDR3 is 16 amino acids long. Only the CDR3 DNA is retained, 48 bases long and in frame from the first base. CDR1 and CDR2 were assigned from the germline V gene as LGHNT and FRNRAP.

Specimen: axillary lymph node tissue. Recombination linked TRBV12-5 to TRBJ1-2; TRBD1 aligns with 7 central bases. The TCR comes from a female donor with breast cancer. Some clones in this sample may be carry-over from other donors' samples. The CDR3 protein: CASGFTRDSRMIGYTF. The DNA is as follows: TGTGCTAGTGGTTTCACTCGGGACAGTAGGATGATTGGCTACACCTTC.